A selection of T cell receptor beta chains follows, all from one sample in a study of CD8 T cells in Susac syndrome. MiXCR, applied by TCRdb to the immunoSEQ multiplex PCR reads, yields one record per CDR3 protein. The sample records 150,000 to 200,000 distinct CDR3 sequences, 80% to 95% being singletons. Sample: CD4+ T cells from PBMCs. The source of these receptors is a human donor in good health. Both conserved end residues are part of each CDR3. The D gene is left open where the match is weak. Clone size, where shown, is once, few, many, or a class for clones that have expanded.

NA	TRBV3-1	TRBJ2-2	NA	CASSQTSSGELFF	TGTGCCAGCAGCCAAACTAGCTCCGGGGAGCTGTTTTTT
NA	TRBV4-1	TRBJ2-1	TRBD1	CASSQGGDRLYNEQFF	TGCGCCAGCAGCCAAGGAGGGGACAGATTATACAATGAGCAGTTCTTC
NA	TRBV29-1	TRBJ1-1	NA	CSVGGPVNTEAFF	TGCAGCGTAGGGGGACCAGTGAACACTGAAGCTTTCTTT
NA	TRBV30	TRBJ1-6	NA	CAWKDFLGNSPLHF	TGTGCCTGGAAGGATTTTCTGGGGAATTCACCCCTCCACTTT
NA	TRBV4-2	TRBJ2-4	NA	CASSQDNRGARNIQYF	TGTGCCAGCAGCCAAGATAATCGGGGGGCCCGAAACATTCAGTACTTC
NA	TRBV5-1	TRBJ2-5	TRBD1	CASSLFSSTGGMETQYF	TGCGCCAGCAGCTTATTCTCTTCGACAGGGGGTATGGAGACCCAGTACTTC
NA	TRBV7-2	TRBJ2-3	NA	CASSLGGASSDTQYF	TGTGCCAGCAGCCTAGGGGGAGCTAGCTCAGATACGCAGTATTTT
NA	TRBV7-2	TRBJ2-1	NA	CASSRSVMNEQFF	TGTGCCAGCAGCCGTAGCGTCATGAATGAGCAGTTCTTC
NA	TRBV10-3	TRBJ2-7	NA	CAISDPGRASYEQYF	TGTGCCATCAGTGACCCAGGGCGCGCCTCCTACGAGCAGTACTTC
NA	TRBV3-1	TRBJ2-6	NA	CASSQGTAVLNVLTF	TGTGCCAGCAGCCAAGGGACCGCGGTCCTCAACGTCCTGACTTTC
once	TRBV6-6	TRBJ2-5	TRBD2	CASSWSGGVQETQYF	TGTGCCAGCAGCTGGAGCGGGGGAGTTCAAGAGACCCAGTACTTC
once	TRBV27	TRBJ2-3	NA	CASRVTGAGTDTQYF	TGTGCCAGCAGAGTAACAGGAGCAGGCACAGATACGCAGTATTTT
once	TRBV10-3	TRBJ1-5	NA	CAISESSQGQEPQHF	TGTGCCATCAGTGAGTCGTCGCAGGGTCAGGAGCCCCAGCATTTT
NA	TRBV30	TRBJ2-3	TRBD2	CAWTPLAGVTDTQYF	TGTGCCTGGACCCCCCTAGCGGGGGTCACAGATACGCAGTATTTT
NA	TRBV2	TRBJ2-3	TRBD1	CASNRERGPRTDTQYF	TGTGCCAGCAATCGAGAGAGGGGGCCTCGGACAGATACGCAGTATTTT
NA	TRBV29-1	TRBJ2-5	NA	CSVGQLQETQYF	TGCAGCGTAGGACAGCTCCAAGAGACCCAGTACTTC
NA	TRBV29-1	TRBJ1-1	NA	CSSQKANTEAFF	TGCAGCTCCCAGAAAGCGAACACTGAAGCTTTCTTT
NA	TRBV28	TRBJ2-3	NA	CATLRLGLSTDTQYF	TGTGCCACCTTACGACTGGGCCTTAGCACAGATACGCAGTATTTT
NA	TRBV2	TRBJ2-7	TRBD1	CAGQGLSYEQYF	TGTGCCGGACAGGGTCTCTCCTACGAGCAGTACTTC
NA	TRBV30	TRBJ2-7	NA	CAWSRRSHEQYF	TGTGCCTGGAGTCGGCGGTCACACGAGCAGTACTTC
NA	TRBV6-1	TRBJ2-7	TRBD1	CASRGQAHEQYF	TGTGCCAGCAGAGGACAGGCGCACGAGCAGTACTTC
NA	TRBV5-1	TRBJ2-2	NA	CASSSSLNTGELFF	TGCGCCAGCAGCTCTAGCTTGAACACCGGGGAGCTGTTTTTT
NA	TRBV28	TRBJ1-2	NA	CASSLSGAYGYTF	TGTGCCAGCAGTTTATCCGGGGCCTATGGCTACACCTTC
NA	TRBV13	TRBJ2-1	NA	CASSLSGVLGNEQFF	TGTGCCAGCAGCCTCAGTGGGGTCCTTGGGAATGAGCAGTTCTTC
NA	TRBV4-1	TRBJ2-5	NA	CASRLAGQETQYF	TGCGCCAGCAGGCTAGCAGGTCAAGAGACCCAGTACTTC
NA	TRBV7-2	TRBJ1-2	NA	CASSLAPDYGYTF	TGTGCCAGCAGCTTAGCTCCAGACTATGGCTACACCTTC
NA	TRBV7-2	TRBJ1-2	NA	CASSLVRQDGYTF	TGTGCCAGCAGCTTAGTCCGGCAGGATGGCTACACCTTC
NA	TRBV23-1	TRBJ1-4	NA	CASSQSGGRTNEKLFF	TGCGCCAGCAGTCAATCAGGCGGCAGGACCAATGAAAAACTGTTTTTT
once	TRBV4-3	TRBJ2-1	TRBD2	CASSQNPPGGHNEQFF	TGCGCCAGCAGCCAAAACCCCCCGGGGGGGCACAATGAGCAGTTCTTC
once	TRBV10-3	TRBJ2-2	TRBD2	CAISQTSLRSNTGELFF	TGTGCCATCAGCCAGACTAGCCTGCGGTCGAACACCGGGGAGCTGTTTTTT
NA	TRBV7-2	TRBJ2-5	NA	CASSLWRGQETQYF	TGTGCCAGCAGCTTATGGCGAGGACAAGAGACCCAGTACTTC
NA	TRBV4-3	TRBJ1-1	NA	CASSQVRGNTEAFF	TGCGCCAGCAGCCAAGTCAGGGGTAACACTGAAGCTTTCTTT
NA	TRBV7-9	TRBJ2-7	TRBD1	CASRGQGANEQYF	TGTGCCAGCAGAGGACAGGGGGCTAACGAGCAGTACTTC
NA	TRBV9	TRBJ2-1	NA	CASSIRGREGVNEQFF	TGTGCCAGCAGCATCAGGGGGAGGGAGGGAGTGAATGAGCAGTTCTTC
few	TRBV7-3	TRBJ1-2	NA	CASSQDTGYGYTF	TGTGCCAGCAGCCAGGACACGGGCTATGGCTACACCTTC
NA	TRBV2	TRBJ2-5	NA	CASSDYETQYF	TGTGCCAGCAGCGACTATGAGACCCAGTACTTC
NA	TRBV20-1	TRBJ1-5	NA	CSVELAGIGQPQHF	TGCAGTGTAGAGCTTGCGGGTATCGGTCAGCCCCAGCATTTT
NA	TRBV11-3	TRBJ2-2	TRBD2	CASSLLAGGTGELFF	TGTGCCAGCAGCTTACTAGCGGGGGGCACCGGGGAGCTGTTTTTT
NA	TRBV7-9	TRBJ1-1	NA	CASSLAVGAFF	TGTGCCAGCAGCTTAGCAGTTGGAGCTTTCTTT
once	TRBV29-1	TRBJ2-5	NA	CSGTEQETQYF	TGCAGCGGGACAGAACAAGAGACCCAGTACTTC
NA	TRBV7-2	TRBJ2-4	NA	CASSLGAANIQYF	TGTGCCAGCAGCTTAGGGGCAGCAAACATTCAGTACTTC
NA	TRBV30	TRBJ2-2	NA	CAWSTGYTGELFF	TGTGCCTGGAGCACAGGATACACCGGGGAGCTGTTTTTT
NA	TRBV7-2	TRBJ2-5	TRBD2	CASSRSGPRGTQYF	TGTGCCAGCAGCCGTAGCGGGCCTCGGGGGACCCAGTACTTC
NA	TRBV29-1	TRBJ1-1	NA	CSVKQGNTEAFF	TGCAGCGTGAAACAGGGGAACACTGAAGCTTTCTTT
NA	TRBV7-2	TRBJ2-4	NA	CASSLAGASAKNIQYF	TGTGCCAGCAGCTTAGCGGGCGCCTCGGCCAAAAACATTCAGTACTTC
NA	TRBV2	TRBJ1-2	NA	CASSADTAHGYTF	TGTGCCAGCAGTGCCGACACGGCCCATGGCTACACCTTC
NA	TRBV7-2	TRBJ1-6	NA	CASSLVILNSPLHF	TGTGCCAGCAGCTTAGTCATTTTGAATTCACCCCTCCACTTT
NA	TRBV29-1	TRBJ2-2	TRBD1	CSVRTGHNTGELFF	TGCAGCGTTCGGACAGGCCATAACACCGGGGAGCTGTTTTTT
NA	TRBV5-1	TRBJ2-7	TRBD2	CASSRVAGGISYEQYF	TGCGCCAGCAGCCGCGTTGCGGGGGGCATCTCCTACGAGCAGTACTTC
NA	TRBV30	TRBJ2-1	NA	CAWSVAQGTGVF	NA